This TCR beta chain was captured by sequencing in a study of blood T cells in healthy people across ages. The table lists this clonotype with many counts. The target antigen is unknown. A sample-barcoded 5' primer and a J-beta primer mix were used in a second PCR of roughly 7 to 12 cycles. A 12-random-nucleotide template-switch adaptor tagged each cDNA molecule. TCRdb itself ran the 5' RACE reads through MiXCR, one entry per CDR3 protein. This sample has 800,000 to 900,000 distinct CDR3 sequences; under 80% occur once, and the top ten carry around a quarter. Germline V CDR1 and CDR2: MDHEN, SYDVKM. The V gene end was trimmed by 6 bases and the J gene end by 2 bases; junction bases not matched to a gene: 5. The CDR3 runs 14 residues. Study observations and caveats: Nothing was known about donor CMV status, and this possibly confounded expanded clonotype changes. Among T cells, TCR beta diversity per million cells dropped roughly linearly as age rose. As naive T cell percentage varied, TCR beta diversity correlated strongly with it.

This chain links TRBV28 with TRBJ2-7; 9 bases line up with TRBD1. This receptor was obtained from a man younger than 45 in good health. Sample: blood. CDR3 in DNA: TGTGCCAGCAGACCCGGGACAGGGACCTACGAGCAGTACTTC. It translates to CASRPGTGTYEQYF.